This is a list of T cell receptor beta chains from one sample in a study of identical twins. MiXCR, applied by TCRdb to the 5' RACE reads, yields one record per CDR3 protein. The sample holds about 260,000 distinct CDR3 sequences, roughly 7% seen once. This sample also belongs to another study, concerning yellow fever vaccine responses in identical twins.

The sequencing sample was made of memory (CD45RO+) T cells sorted from blood. The source is a woman aged 18-35 years in good health. CDR3s include the opening cysteine and the closing phenylalanine or tryptophan. Fields, in order: D gene, V gene, clone size, J gene, CDR3 DNA, CDR3 protein. A D gene is named only where the DNA matches it firmly. Where a row states a size, it is once, few, many or the class of an expanded clone; other rows omit it.

>-|TRBV5-4|many|TRBJ1-2
TGTGCCAGCAGCTCGGACGGTCTAAACTATGGCTACACCTTC
CASSSDGLNYGYTF
>-|TRBV6-5|-|TRBJ1-2
TGTGCCAGCAGTTACGAGTCGTGGAGGGAGGGGACTAGAGGTGGCTACACCTTC
CASSYESWREGTRGGYTF
>TRBD1|TRBV12-3/TRBV12-4|-|TRBJ2-1
TGTGCCAGCAGTCTCGGGACAGCTTACAATGAGCAGTTCTTC
CASSLGTAYNEQFF
>TRBD1|TRBV5-1|many|TRBJ2-3
TGCGCCAGCAGCTCGGGACAGGGATTCACAGATACGCAGTATTTT
CASSSGQGFTDTQYF
>-|TRBV5-1|-|TRBJ1-2
TGCGCCAGCAGCCCTGGGGTCGCCTATGGCTACACCTTC
CASSPGVAYGYTF
>TRBD2|TRBV11-1|-|TRBJ2-2
TGTGCCAGCAGCTCCAGCGGGAGTGATACCGGGGAGCTGTTTTTT
CASSSSGSDTGELFF
>TRBD1|TRBV7-9|few|TRBJ1-1
TGTGCCAGCAGCCTGGACAGGGTGGCTGAAGCTTTCTTT
CASSLDRVAEAFF
>TRBD2|TRBV28|few|TRBJ2-7
TGTGCCAGCAGTTTTCTCCGGCGGGGGGAGCAGTACTTC
CASSFLRRGEQYF
>-|TRBV5-1|many|TRBJ2-2
TGCGCCAGCAGCTTGGAGGGGGCGAACACCGGGGAGCTGTTTTTT
CASSLEGANTGELFF
>TRBD2|TRBV20-1|-|TRBJ2-1
TGCAGTGCACGGACTAGCGGGAGGGGAGATGAGCAGTTCTTC
CSARTSGRGDEQFF
>-|TRBV10-3|-|TRBJ2-1
TGTGCCATCAGTGAGTCGGAGGGGAACGATGAGCAGTTCTTC
CAISESEGNDEQFF
>-|TRBV5-1|-|TRBJ2-1
TGCGCCAGCAGCTGGACAGTTAGCTCCTACAATGAGCAGTTCTTC
CASSWTVSSYNEQFF
>TRBD2|TRBV18|few|TRBJ2-7
TGTGCCAGCTCACCATTGGGGACTAGCGGGAGTCCTGCCTACGAGCAGTACTTC
CASSPLGTSGSPAYEQYF
>TRBD2|TRBV20-1|-|TRBJ2-3
TGCAGTGCTAGAAATCCGGGACATCCGGGACTAGCGGGAGGGCCTAGAGATACGCAGTATTTT
CSARNPGHPGLAGGPRDTQYF
>TRBD2|TRBV20-1|few|TRBJ2-1
TGCAGTGCTGATATCCTAGCGGGAGGAAGGGGGAATGAGCAGTTCTTC
CSADILAGGRGNEQFF
>TRBD2|TRBV5-1|-|TRBJ2-2
TGCGCCAGCAGCCCGGGACTAGCGGGAGCCAGCGGGGAGCTGTTTTTT
CASSPGLAGASGELFF
>TRBD2|TRBV20-1|many|TRBJ2-1
TGCAGTGCTAGCGTAGCGGGAGTGATTTACAATGAGCAGTTCTTC
CSASVAGVIYNEQFF
>TRBD2|TRBV11-2|few|TRBJ2-5
TGTGCCAGCAGCTTAGCTGTGCGGGGGTACCAAGAGACCCAGTACTTC
CASSLAVRGYQETQYF
>TRBD1|TRBV20-1|-|TRBJ1-4
TGCAGTGCTGGTGACAGGGTAGCTGAAAAACTGTTTTTT
CSAGDRVAEKLFF
>TRBD1|TRBV29-1|many|TRBJ1-6
TGCAGCGTTGCCGGGACAGAGACTAATTCACCCCTCCACTTT
CSVAGTETNSPLHF
>TRBD1|TRBV4-2|few|TRBJ1-4
TGTGCCAGCAGCCAAGGGCAGCCGGGACAGTCTATTGAAAAACTGTTTTTT
CASSQGQPGQSIEKLFF
>-|TRBV7-9|few|TRBJ2-1
TGTGCCAGCAGCTTAGAGACTAGCAATGAGCAGTTCTTC
CASSLETSNEQFF
>TRBD1|TRBV5-1|few|TRBJ1-1
TGCGCCAGCAGCTTGAGGGTGGCGACAGGGGAAAACTTGAGGGACACTGAAGCTTTCTTT
CASSLRVATGENLRDTEAFF
>-|TRBV7-8|many|TRBJ2-1
TGTGCCAGCAGCTTAACCCTGGTGCGGGGGCCCTCCTACAATGAGCAGTTCTTC
CASSLTLVRGPSYNEQFF
>-|TRBV7-3|-|TRBJ2-6
TGTGCCAGCTGCTTAACGTTAAAGGGGTCTGGGGCCAACGTCCTGACTTTC
CASCLTLKGSGANVLTF
>-|TRBV7-9|-|TRBJ1-4
TGTGCCAGCAGCTTAGGGGTGTCTAGGAATGAAAAACTGTTTTTT
CASSLGVSRNEKLFF
>-|TRBV24-1|many|TRBJ1-1
TGTGCCACCAAAGAGGGCAGCACTGAAGCTTTCTTT
CATKEGSTEAFF
>-|TRBV6-1|-|TRBJ2-7
TGTGCCAGCGGGGTTGAGGTATTCTCCTACGAGCAGTACTTC
CASGVEVFSYEQYF
>-|TRBV9|-|TRBJ1-4
TGTGCCAGCAGCGCTCAGGGTTCAACTAATGAAAAACTGTTTTTT
CASSAQGSTNEKLFF
>-|TRBV3-1|-|TRBJ2-3
TGTGCCAGCAGGATAACAGGTTCTAGCACAGATACGCAGTATTTT
CASRITGSSTDTQYF
>-|TRBV6-4|many|TRBJ2-2
TGTGCCAGCAGCCACGGGGTCGCCGGGGAGCTGTTTTTT
CASSHGVAGELFF
>-|TRBV5-1|few|TRBJ2-5
TGCGCCAGCAGCTTGGGAGGGATCGGAGAGACCCAGTACTTC
CASSLGGIGETQYF
>-|TRBV2|few|TRBJ2-4
TGTGCCAGCAGTCGACTAGAGGGAATCGGAAACATTCAGTACTTC
CASSRLEGIGNIQYF
>TRBD2|TRBV29-1|many|TRBJ2-1
TGCAGCCACCAGGGCGGACTAGCGGGAGTTGAGCAGTTCTTC
CSHQGGLAGVEQFF
>-|TRBV10-3|-|TRBJ2-6
TGTGCCATCAATACAGGGTCATCTGGGGCCAACGTCCTGACTTTC
CAINTGSSGANVLTF
>-|TRBV10-3|many|TRBJ1-2
TGTGCCACCGGGGGCCGGACCTATGGCTACACCTTC
CATGGRTYGYTF
>-|TRBV25-1|-|TRBJ2-1
TGTGCCAGCAGTGATAAGGCAGGCCCATACAATGAGCAGTTCTTC
CASSDKAGPYNEQFF
>TRBD2|TRBV12-3/TRBV12-4|-|TRBJ2-5
TGTGCCAGCAGACCGGGACTAGCGCAAGAGACCCAGTACTTC
CASRPGLAQETQYF
>-|TRBV6-5|many|TRBJ2-5
TGTGCCAGCAGTTGGCAGGGGAAGCGAGAGACCCAGTACTTC
CASSWQGKRETQYF
>TRBD1|TRBV7-9|-|TRBJ2-6
TGTGCCAGCAGCTTTTTCTGGGACAGGGGCCCACCCGTCCTGACTTTC
CASSFFWDRGPPVLTF
>-|TRBV28|many|TRBJ2-7
TGTGCCAGCAGTGGAGCAGGGGTATCCTACGAGCAGTACTTC
CASSGAGVSYEQYF
>-|TRBV25-1|few|TRBJ2-1
TGTGCCAGCAGGGGTATTTATGGAGAGCAGTTCTTC
CASRGIYGEQFF
>TRBD2|TRBV15|-|TRBJ2-1
TGTGCCACCACCCATATTAGCGGGAGCCGATACAACGAGCAGTTCTTC
CATTHISGSRYNEQFF
>-|TRBV7-9|-|TRBJ1-3
TGTGCCAGCAGCCTCCCGCAGACTGGTTCCACCATATATTTT
CASSLPQTGSTIYF
>TRBD2|TRBV20-1|few|TRBJ2-7
TGCAGTGCTAGTATGGGTAGCGGGAGCTCCTACGAGCAGTACTTC
CSASMGSGSSYEQYF
>-|TRBV3-1|many|TRBJ2-3
TGTGCCAGCAGCCCGAGGACTAGCACAGATACGCAGTATTTT
CASSPRTSTDTQYF
>-|TRBV14|many|TRBJ2-1
TGTGCCAGCAGCCAAGATTTCGGCGGGGAGCAGTTCTTC
CASSQDFGGEQFF
>TRBD1|TRBV7-2|-|TRBJ2-7
TGTGCCAGCAGCTTCCTACAGGGGAGCGAGCAGTACTTC
CASSFLQGSEQYF
>-|TRBV9|-|TRBJ1-6
TGTGCCAGCAGCGCGGTCGGGGGATCACCCCTCCACTTT
CASSAVGGSPLHF
>-|TRBV7-3|-|TRBJ2-1
TGTGCCAGCACCACCGAGCCAGGGGGGAATGAGCAGTTCTTC
CASTTEPGGNEQFF
>-|TRBV5-6|many|TRBJ2-1
TGTGCCAGCAGCTTGGTCCTAAATCCCTACAATGAGCAGTTCTTC
CASSLVLNPYNEQFF
>TRBD1|TRBV15|few|TRBJ2-4
TGTGCCACCAGCAGGTTGACAGGGGGCGAGTCCAAAAACATTCAGTACTTC
CATSRLTGGESKNIQYF
>-|TRBV28|few|TRBJ2-5
TGTGCCAGCAGTGCCGCAGATCGCCCGGGTGAGACCCAGTACTTC
CASSAADRPGETQYF
>TRBD1|TRBV7-9|many|TRBJ2-3
TGTGCCAGCACCCTGGGGACGACAGGGGCTAGCACAGATACGCAGTATTTT
CASTLGTTGASTDTQYF